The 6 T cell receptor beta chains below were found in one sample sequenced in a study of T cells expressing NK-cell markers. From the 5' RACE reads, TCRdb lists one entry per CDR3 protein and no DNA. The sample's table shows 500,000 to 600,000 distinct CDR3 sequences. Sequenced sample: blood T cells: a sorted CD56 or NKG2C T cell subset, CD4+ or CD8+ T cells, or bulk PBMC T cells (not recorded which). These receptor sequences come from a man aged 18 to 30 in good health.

The CDR3 is CASQPGQSNQPQHF. The chain recombines TRBV7-9 with TRBJ1-5; the TRBD1 assignment by TCRdb is unverifiable without DNA. This CDR3 has 14 residues. CDR1 is SEHNR, CDR2 FQNEAQ, per germline (reference sequence).

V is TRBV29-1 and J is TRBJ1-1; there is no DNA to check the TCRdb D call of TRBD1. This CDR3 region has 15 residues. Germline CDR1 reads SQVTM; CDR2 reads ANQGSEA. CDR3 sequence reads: CSVEGRTGGVTEAFF. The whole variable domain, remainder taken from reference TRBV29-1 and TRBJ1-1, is SAVISQKPSRDICQRGTSLTIQCQVDSQVTMMFWYRQQPGQSLTLIATANQGSEATYESGFVIDKFPISRPNLTFSTLTVSNMSPEDSSIYLCSVEGRTGGVTEAFFGQGTRLTVV.

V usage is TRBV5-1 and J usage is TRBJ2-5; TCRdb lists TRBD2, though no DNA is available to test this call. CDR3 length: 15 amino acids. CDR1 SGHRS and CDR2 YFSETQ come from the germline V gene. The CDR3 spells CASSSGGRTQETQYF.

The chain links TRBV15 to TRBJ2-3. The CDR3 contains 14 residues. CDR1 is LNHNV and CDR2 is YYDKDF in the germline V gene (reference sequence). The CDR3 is CATSVRLAADTQYF.

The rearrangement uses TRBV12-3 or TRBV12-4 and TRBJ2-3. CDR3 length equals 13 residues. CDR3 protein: CASSLGIRDTQYF.

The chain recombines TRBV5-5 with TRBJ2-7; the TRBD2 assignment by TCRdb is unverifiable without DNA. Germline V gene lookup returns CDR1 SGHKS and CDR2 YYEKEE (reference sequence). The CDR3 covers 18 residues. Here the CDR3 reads CASSFGIGAGLAGYEQYF.